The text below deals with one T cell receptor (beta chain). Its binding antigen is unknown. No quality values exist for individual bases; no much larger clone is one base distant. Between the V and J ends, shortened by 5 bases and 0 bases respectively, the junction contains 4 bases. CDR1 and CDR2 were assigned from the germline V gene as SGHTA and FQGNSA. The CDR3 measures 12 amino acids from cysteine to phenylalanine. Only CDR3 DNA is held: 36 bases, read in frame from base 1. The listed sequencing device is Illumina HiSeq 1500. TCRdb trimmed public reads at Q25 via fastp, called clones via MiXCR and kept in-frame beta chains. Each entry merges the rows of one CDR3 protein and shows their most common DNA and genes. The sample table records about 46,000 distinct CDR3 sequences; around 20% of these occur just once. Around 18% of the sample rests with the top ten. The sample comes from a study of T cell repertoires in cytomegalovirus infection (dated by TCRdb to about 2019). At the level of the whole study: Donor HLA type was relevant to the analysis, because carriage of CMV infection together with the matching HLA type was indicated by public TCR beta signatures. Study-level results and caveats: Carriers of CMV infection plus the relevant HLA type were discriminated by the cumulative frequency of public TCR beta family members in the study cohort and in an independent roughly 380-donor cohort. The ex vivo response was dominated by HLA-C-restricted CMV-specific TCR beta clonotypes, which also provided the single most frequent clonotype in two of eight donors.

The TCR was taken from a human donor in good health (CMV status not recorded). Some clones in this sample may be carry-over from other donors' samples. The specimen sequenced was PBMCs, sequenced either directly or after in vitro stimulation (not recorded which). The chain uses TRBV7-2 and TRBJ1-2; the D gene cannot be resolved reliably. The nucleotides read TGTGCCAGCAGCCAAGCTAACTATGGCTACACCTTC. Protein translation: CASSQANYGYTF. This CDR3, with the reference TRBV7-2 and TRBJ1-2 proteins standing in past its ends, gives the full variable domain GAGVSQSPSNKVTEKGKDVELRCDPISGHTALYWYRQSLGQGLEFLIYFQGNSAPDKSGLPSDRFSAERTGGSVSTLTIQRTQQEDSAVYLCASSQANYGYTFGSGTRLTVV.